This TCR beta chain is from a study of siplizumab effects on memory and regulatory T cells. Notes on the study in general: Sequences below about 10^-5 frequency were poorly captured, limiting mapping of alloreactive clones. Mappable alloreactive CD4+ clones were on average 68.8% Treg-derived with siplizumab, 26.9% in controls.

The V end was cut by 5 bases, the J end by 4 bases, with 6 bases between. Germline-derived CDR1 and CDR2 are PRHDT and FYEKMQ (reference sequence). This CDR3 contains 12 residues. Repertoires were generated with immunoSEQ multiplex PCR, while TCRdb's copy carries only in-frame clones and drops some. The sample records 95,000 to 100,000 clones, 85% to 95% being singletons. As concerns this clone: Its antigen is as yet unknown.

This sequence originates from a human donor in good health. The specimen was non-Treg CD4+ T cells sorted from blood. The V gene is TRBV13, the J gene TRBJ2-1; D remains unclear. The CDR3 sequence is CASSTLYNEQFF. The DNA for the CDR3 is TGTGCCAGCAGCACCCTATACAATGAGCAGTTCTTC. The variable domain in full, completed from reference TRBV13 and TRBJ2-1, reads AAGVIQSPRHLIKEKRETATLKCYPIPRHDTVYWYQQGPGQDPQFLISFYEKMQSDKGSIPDRFSAQQFSDYHSELNMSSLELGDSALYFCASSTLYNEQFFGPGTRLTVL.